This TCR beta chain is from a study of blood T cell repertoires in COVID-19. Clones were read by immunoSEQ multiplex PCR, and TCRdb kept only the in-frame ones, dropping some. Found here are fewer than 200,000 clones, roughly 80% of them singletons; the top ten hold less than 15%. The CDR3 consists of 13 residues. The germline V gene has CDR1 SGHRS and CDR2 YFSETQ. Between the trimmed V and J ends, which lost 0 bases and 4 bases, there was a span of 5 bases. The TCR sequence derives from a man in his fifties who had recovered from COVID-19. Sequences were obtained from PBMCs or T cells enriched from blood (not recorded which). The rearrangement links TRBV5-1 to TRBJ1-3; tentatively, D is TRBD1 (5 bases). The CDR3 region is CASSLEGGNTIYF. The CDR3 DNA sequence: TGCGCCAGCAGCTTGGAGGGGGGAAACACCATATATTTT.